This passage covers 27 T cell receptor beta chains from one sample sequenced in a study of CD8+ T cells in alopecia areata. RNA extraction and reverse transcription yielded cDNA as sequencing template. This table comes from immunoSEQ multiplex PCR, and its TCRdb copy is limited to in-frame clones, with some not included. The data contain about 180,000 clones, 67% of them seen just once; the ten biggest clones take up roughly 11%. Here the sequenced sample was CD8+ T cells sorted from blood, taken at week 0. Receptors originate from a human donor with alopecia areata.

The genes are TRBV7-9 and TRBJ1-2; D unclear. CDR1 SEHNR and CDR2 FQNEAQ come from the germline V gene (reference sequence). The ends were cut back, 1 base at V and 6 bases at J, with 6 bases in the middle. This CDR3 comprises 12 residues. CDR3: CASSLVLDGYTF. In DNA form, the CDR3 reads TGTGCCAGCAGCTTAGTTCTGGATGGCTACACCTTC.

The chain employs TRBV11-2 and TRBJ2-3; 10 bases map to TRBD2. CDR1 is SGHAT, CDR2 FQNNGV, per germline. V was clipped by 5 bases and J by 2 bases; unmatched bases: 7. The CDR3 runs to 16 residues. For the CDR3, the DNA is TGTGCCAGCAGCCCACTAGCGGGGCGGGACACAGATACGCAGTATTTT. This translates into CASSPLAGRDTDTQYF.

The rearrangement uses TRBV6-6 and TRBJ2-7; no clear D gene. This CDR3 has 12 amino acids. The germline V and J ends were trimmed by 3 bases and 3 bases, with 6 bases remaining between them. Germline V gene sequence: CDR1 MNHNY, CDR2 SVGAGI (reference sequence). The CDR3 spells CASSYPDYEQYF. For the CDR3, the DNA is TGTGCCAGCAGTTATCCGGACTACGAGCAGTACTTC.

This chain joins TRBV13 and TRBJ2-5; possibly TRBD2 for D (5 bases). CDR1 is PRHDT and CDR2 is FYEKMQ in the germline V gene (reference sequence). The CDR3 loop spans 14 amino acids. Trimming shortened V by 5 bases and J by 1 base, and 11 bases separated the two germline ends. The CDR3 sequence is CASSRSGSQETQYF. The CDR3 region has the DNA TGTGCCAGCAGCCGTTCGGGATCCCAAGAGACCCAGTACTTC. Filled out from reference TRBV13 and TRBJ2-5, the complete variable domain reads AAGVIQSPRHLIKEKRETATLKCYPIPRHDTVYWYQQGPGQDPQFLISFYEKMQSDKGSIPDRFSAQQFSDYHSELNMSSLELGDSALYFCASSRSGSQETQYFGPGTRLLVL.

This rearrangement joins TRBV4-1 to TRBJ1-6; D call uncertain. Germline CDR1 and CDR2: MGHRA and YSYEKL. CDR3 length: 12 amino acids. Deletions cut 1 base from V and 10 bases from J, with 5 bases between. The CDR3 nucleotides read TGCGCCAGCAGCCAAGTTGGCTCACCCCTCCACTTT. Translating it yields CASSQVGSPLHF.

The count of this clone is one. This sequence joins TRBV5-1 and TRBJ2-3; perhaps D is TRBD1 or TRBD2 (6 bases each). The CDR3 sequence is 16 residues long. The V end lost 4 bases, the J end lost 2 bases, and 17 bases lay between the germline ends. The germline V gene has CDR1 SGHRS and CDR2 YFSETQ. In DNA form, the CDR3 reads TGCGCCAGCAGCACAACCCAGGGGAGGATCACAGATACGCAGTATTTT. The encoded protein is CASSTTQGRITDTQYF.

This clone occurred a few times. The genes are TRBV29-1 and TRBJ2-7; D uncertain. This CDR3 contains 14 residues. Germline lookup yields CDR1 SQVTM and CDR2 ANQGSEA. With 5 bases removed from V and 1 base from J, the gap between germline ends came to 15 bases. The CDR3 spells CSVSVSESSYEQYF. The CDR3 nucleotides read TGCAGCGTTTCGGTCTCGGAGTCATCCTACGAGCAGTACTTC.

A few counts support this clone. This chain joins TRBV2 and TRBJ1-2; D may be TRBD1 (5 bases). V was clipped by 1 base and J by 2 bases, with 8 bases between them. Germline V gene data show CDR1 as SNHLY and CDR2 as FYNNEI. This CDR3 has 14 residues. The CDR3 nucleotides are TGTGCCAGCAGTGAAGTTCAGGGCAACTATGGCTACACCTTC. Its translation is CASSEVQGNYGYTF.

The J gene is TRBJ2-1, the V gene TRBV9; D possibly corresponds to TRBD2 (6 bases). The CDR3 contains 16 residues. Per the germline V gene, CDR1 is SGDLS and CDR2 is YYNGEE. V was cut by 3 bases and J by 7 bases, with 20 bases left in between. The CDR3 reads CASSAPLEGGGNEQFF. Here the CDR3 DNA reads TGTGCCAGCAGCGCACCCCTAGAGGGTGGGGGGAATGAGCAGTTCTTC.

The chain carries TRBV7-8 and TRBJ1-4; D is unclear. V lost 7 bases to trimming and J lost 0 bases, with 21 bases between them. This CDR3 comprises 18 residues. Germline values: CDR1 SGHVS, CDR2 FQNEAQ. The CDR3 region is CASTKGRIPLTTNEKLFF. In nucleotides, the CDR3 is TGTGCCAGCACCAAGGGAAGAATTCCCCTCACAACTAATGAAAAACTGTTTTTT.

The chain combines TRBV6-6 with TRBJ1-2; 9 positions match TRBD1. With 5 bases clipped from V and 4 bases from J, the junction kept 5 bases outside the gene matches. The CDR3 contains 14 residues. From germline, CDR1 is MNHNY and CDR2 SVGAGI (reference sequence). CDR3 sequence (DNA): TGTGCCAGCAGTGATACAGGGGGCGTCTATGGCTACACCTTC. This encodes CASSDTGGVYGYTF.

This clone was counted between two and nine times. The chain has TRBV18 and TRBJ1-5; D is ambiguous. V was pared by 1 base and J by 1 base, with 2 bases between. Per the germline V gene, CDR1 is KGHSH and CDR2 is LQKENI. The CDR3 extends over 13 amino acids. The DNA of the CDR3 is TGTGCCAGCTCACCACGGAGCAATCAGCCCCAGCATTTT. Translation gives CASSPRSNQPQHF.

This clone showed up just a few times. This CDR3 is CASSQDSHSGSRGVAFF. DNA of the CDR3: TGTGCCAGCAGCCAAGATTCGCATTCGGGGTCGCGGGGTGTAGCTTTCTTT. This sequence joins TRBV14 and TRBJ1-1, with D unresolved. With 0 bases removed from V and 10 bases from J, the gap between germline ends came to 24 bases. The CDR3 covers 17 residues. Germline-derived CDR1 and CDR2 are SGHDN and FVKESK.

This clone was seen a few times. For the CDR3, the DNA is TGTGCCACCAGCAGAGATGGTTACGAGCAGTACTTC. It yields the protein CATSRDGYEQYF. The J gene is TRBJ2-7, the V gene TRBV15; D unclear. This CDR3 region has 12 residues. CDR1 and CDR2 (germline): LNHNV, YYDKDF (reference sequence). V lost 0 bases and J lost 4, with 4 bases in between.

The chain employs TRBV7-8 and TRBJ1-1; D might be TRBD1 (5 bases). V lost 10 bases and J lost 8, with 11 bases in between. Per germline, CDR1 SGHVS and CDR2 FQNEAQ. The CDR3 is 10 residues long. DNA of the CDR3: TGTGCCACCGTCGAGGGGGAAGCTTTCTTT. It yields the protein CATVEGEAFF.

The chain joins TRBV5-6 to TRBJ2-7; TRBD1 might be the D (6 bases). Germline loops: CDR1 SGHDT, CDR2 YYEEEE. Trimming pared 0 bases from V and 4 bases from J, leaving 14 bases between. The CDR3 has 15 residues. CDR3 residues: CASSLAGELSYEQYF. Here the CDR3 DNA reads TGTGCCAGCAGCTTGGCAGGGGAACTGTCATACGAGCAGTACTTC.

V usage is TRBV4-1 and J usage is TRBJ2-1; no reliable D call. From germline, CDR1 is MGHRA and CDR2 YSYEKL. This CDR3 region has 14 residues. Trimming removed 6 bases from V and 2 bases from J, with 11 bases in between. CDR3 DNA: TGCGCCAGCAGTCAAAAGGCAGCCTACAATGAGCAGTTCTTC. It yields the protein CASSQKAAYNEQFF.

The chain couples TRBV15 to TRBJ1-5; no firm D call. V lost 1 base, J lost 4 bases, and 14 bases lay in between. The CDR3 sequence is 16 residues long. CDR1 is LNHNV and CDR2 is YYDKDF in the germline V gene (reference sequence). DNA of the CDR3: TGTGCCACCAGCAGAGTCTTGGCAGAGGGTAATCAGCCCCAGCATTTT. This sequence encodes CATSRVLAEGNQPQHF.

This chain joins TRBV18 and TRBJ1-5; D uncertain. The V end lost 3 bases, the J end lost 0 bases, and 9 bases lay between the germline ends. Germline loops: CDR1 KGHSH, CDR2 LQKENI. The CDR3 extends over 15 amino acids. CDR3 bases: TGTGCCAGCTCACCGGCGGACGATAGCAATCAGCCCCAGCATTTT. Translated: CASSPADDSNQPQHF.

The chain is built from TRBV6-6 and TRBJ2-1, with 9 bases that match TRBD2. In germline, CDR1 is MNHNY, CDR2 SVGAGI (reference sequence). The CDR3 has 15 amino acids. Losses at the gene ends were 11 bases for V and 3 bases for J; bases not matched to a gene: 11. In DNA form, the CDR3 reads TGTGCCGCGGCGGGAGGGGGCAATGTCTACAATGAGCAGTTCTTC. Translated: CAAAGGGNVYNEQFF.

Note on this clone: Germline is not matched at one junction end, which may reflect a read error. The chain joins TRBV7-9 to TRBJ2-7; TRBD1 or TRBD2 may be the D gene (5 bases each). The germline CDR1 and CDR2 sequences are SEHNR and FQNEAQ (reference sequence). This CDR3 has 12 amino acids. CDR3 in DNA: TGTGCCAGCAGCCTAGCAGGGTGGGAGCAGTACTTC. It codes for CASSLAGWEQYF.

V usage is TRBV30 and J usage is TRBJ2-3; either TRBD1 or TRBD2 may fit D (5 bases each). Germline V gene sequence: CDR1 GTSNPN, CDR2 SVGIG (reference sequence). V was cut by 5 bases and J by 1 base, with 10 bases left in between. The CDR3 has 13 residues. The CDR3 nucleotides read TGTGCCTGGGAACGGGACGGCACAGATACGCAGTATTTT. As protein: CAWERDGTDTQYF.

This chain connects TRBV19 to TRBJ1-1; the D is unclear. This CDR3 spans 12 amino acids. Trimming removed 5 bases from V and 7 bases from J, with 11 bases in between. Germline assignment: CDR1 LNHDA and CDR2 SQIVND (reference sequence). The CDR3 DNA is TGTGCCAGTAGTCTAGGACTCAGTGAAGCTTTCTTT. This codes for CASSLGLSEAFF.

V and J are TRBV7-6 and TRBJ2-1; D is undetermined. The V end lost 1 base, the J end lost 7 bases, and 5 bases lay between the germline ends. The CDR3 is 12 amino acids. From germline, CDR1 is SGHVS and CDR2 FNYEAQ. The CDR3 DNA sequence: TGTGCCAGCAGCTTAGTGGCGAATGAGCAGTTCTTC. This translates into CASSLVANEQFF.

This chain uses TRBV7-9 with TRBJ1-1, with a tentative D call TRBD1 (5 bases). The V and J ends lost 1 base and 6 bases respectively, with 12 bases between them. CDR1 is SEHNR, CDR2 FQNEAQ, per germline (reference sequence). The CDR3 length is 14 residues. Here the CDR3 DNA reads TGTGCCAGCAGCTTAGAACTGACGGGGCCTGAAGCTTTCTTT. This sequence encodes CASSLELTGPEAFF.

As DNA, the CDR3 is TGTGCCAGCATTGGTCAGGGACGTAGCAATCAGCCCCAGCATTTT. This encodes CASIGQGRSNQPQHF. This chain links TRBV2 with TRBJ1-5; maybe TRBD1 (5 bases). This CDR3 has 15 amino acids. Trimming shortened V by 7 bases and J by 0 bases, and 13 bases separated the two germline ends. In germline, CDR1 is SNHLY, CDR2 FYNNEI.

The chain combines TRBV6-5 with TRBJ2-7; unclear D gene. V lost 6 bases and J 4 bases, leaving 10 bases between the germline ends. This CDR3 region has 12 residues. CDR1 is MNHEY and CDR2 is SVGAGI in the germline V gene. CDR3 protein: CASSPRRYEQYF. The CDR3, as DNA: TGTGCCAGCAGCCCCCGCCGTTACGAGCAGTACTTC.